This TCR beta chain was identified in a study of blood T cells in healthy people across ages. The amount of total RNA extracted per sample was at least 5.5 micrograms. Study results and caveats: Investigators viewed diversity estimates from one million T cells as underestimates, the study reported.

Remarks on this clonotype: What it binds is not known.

Per germline, CDR1 ENHRY and CDR2 SYGVKD. The ends were cut back, 0 bases at V and 6 bases at J, with 18 bases in the middle. This CDR3 region has 16 residues. Primed by a sample-barcoded 5' primer and a J-beta primer mix, a second PCR proceeded for about 7 to 12 cycles. TCRdb re-analysed the 5' RACE reads in MiXCR, keeping a single row per CDR3 protein. The data contain about 830,000 distinct CDR3 sequences, approximately 59% of them singletons. Sequenced: blood. This TCR derives from a man in his thirties or forties in good health. The gene calls are TRBV10-3 and TRBJ2-7; perhaps TRBD1 as D (5 bases). CDR3 nucleotides: TGTGCCATCAGTGAGTCGAAAGGTCTAAGGGGTCTCGAGCAGTACTTC. Translating it yields CAISESKGLRGLEQYF.